This T cell receptor beta chain was observed in a study of blood T cells in healthy people across ages. The use of a sample-barcoded 5' primer and a J-beta primer mix characterized a second PCR of about 7 to 12 cycles. TCRdb re-called the 5' RACE reads with MiXCR, one entry per CDR3 protein. The table has approximately 880,000 distinct CDR3 sequences, around 48% seen once. About this clonotype itself: The target antigen is unknown.

The CDR3 is 13 amino acids. Trimming left V 8 bases short and J 8 bases short, with 18 bases between. Germline CDR1 is MNHEY and CDR2 is SMNVEV (reference sequence). Study-wide findings and caveats: The unsorted PBMCs prevented any conclusive comparison of naive versus antigen-experienced cells. Samples with more naive T cells showed higher observed beta diversity.

There were healthy Caucasian individuals from Russia, aged roughly 6 to 95, serving as donors. Sample: blood. The receptor comes from a man younger than 40 in good health. J is TRBJ1-2 and V is TRBV27, with D possibly being TRBD1 (5 bases). CDR3 DNA sequence: TGTGCCAGCCGTCCCGGGACGGCGGCGGGCTACACCTTC. Amino acids: CASRPGTAAGYTF.